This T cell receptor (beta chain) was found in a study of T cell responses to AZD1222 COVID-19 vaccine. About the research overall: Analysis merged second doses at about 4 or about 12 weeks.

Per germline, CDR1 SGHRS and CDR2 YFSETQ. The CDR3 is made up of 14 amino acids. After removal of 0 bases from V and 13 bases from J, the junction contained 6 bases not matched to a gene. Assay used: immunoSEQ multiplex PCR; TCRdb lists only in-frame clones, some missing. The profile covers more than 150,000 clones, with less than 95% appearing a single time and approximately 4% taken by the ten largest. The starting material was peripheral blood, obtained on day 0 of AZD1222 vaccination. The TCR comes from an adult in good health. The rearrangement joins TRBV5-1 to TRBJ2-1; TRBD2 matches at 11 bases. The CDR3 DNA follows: TGCGCCAGCAGCTTGGCCGATAGCGGGAGGGCTCAGTTCTTC. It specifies CASSLADSGRAQFF. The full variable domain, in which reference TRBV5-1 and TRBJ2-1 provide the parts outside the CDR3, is KAGVTQTPRYLIKTRGQQVTLSCSPISGHRSVSWYQQTPGQGLQFLFEYFSETQRNKGNFPGRFSGRQFSNSRSEMNVSTLELGDSALYLCASSLADSGRAQFFGPGTRLTVL.